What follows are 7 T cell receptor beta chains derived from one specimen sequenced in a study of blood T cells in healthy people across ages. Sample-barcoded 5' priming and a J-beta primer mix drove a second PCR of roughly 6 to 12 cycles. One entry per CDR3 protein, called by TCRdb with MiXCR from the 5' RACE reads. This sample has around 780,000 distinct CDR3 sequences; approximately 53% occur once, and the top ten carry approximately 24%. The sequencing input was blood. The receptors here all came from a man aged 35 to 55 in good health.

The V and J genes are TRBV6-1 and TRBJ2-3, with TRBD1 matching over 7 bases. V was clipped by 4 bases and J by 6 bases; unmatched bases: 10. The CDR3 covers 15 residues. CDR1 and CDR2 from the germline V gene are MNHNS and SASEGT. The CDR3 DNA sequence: TGTGCCAGCAGTGTTAGGACAGGAGCGGTGGATACGCAGTATTTT. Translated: CASSVRTGAVDTQYF.

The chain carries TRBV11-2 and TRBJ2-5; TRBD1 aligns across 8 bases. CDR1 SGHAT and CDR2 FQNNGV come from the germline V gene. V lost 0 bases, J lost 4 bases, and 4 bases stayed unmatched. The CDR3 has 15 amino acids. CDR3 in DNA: TGTGCCAGCAGCTTAGAGCGGACAGGGCGAGAGACCCAGTACTTC. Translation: CASSLERTGRETQYF.

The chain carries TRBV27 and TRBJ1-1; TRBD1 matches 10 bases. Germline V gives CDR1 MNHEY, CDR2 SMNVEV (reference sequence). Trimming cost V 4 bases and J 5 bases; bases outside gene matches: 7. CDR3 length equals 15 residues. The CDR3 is CASSSGTGEGTEAFF. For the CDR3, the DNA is TGTGCCAGCAGTTCCGGGACAGGGGAGGGGACTGAAGCTTTCTTT.

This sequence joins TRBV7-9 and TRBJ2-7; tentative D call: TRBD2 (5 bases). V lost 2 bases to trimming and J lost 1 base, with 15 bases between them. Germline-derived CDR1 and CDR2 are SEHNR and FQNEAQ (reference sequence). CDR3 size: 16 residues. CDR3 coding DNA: TGTGCCAGCAGCTTACTTGGGAGTCCGATATCCTACGAGCAGTACTTC. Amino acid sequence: CASSLLGSPISYEQYF.

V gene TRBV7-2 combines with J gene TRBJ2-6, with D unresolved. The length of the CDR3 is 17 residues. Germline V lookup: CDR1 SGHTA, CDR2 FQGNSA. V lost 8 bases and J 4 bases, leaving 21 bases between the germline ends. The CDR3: CASYRFPPGTGANVLTF. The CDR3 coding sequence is TGTGCCAGCTACCGATTTCCCCCAGGAACCGGGGCCAACGTCCTGACTTTC.

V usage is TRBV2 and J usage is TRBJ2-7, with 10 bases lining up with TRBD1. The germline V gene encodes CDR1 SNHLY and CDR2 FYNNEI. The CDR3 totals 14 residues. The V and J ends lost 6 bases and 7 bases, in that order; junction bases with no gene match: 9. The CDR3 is CASSGDRGLEEQYF. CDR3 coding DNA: TGTGCCAGCAGCGGGGACAGGGGATTGGAAGAGCAGTACTTC.

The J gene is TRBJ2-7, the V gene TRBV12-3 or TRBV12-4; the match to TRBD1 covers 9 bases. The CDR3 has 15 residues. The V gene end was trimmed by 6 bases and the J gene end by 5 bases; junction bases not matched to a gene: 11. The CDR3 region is CASRPAGTGYDEQYF. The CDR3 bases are TGTGCCAGCAGACCCGCAGGGACAGGGTACGACGAGCAGTACTTC.